The table lists the clone carrying this T cell receptor (beta chain) with many counts. The data were taken from a study of T-cell reconstitution after alpha-beta-depleted transplantation in children. Preparation of the TCRbeta library was carried out with unique molecular identifiers. TCRdb redid the calling of the PCR reads with MiXCR, one entry per CDR3 protein. The sample lists about 610,000 distinct CDR3 sequences, roughly a tenth seen once, with about 4% in the top ten. The CDR3 covers 16 residues. V trimming: 2 bases; J trimming: 0 bases; junction bases outside the gene matches: 3. The germline V gene encodes CDR1 SGHTA and CDR2 FQGTGA.

The source is a human donor who donated a stem cell graft to a child with acute myeloid leukemia. The chain carries TRBV7-3 and TRBJ2-3, with 9 bases that match TRBD2. Sequenced here: PBMCs from the stem cell graft donor, sampled from the stem cell graft. CDR3 amino acids: CASSLGAGGSTDTQYF. The CDR3 region has the DNA TGTGCCAGCAGCTTAGGGGCGGGAGGGAGCACAGATACGCAGTATTTT.